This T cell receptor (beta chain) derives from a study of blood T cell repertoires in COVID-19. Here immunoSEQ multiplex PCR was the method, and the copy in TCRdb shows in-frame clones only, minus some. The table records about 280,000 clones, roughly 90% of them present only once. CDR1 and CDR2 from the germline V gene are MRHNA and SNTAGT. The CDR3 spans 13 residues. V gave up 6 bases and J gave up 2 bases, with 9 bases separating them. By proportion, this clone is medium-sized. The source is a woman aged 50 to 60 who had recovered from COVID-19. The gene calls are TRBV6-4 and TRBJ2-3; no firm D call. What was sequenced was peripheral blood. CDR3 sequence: CASSPKATDTQYF. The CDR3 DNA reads TGTGCCAGCAGCCCGAAAGCCACAGATACGCAGTATTTT.